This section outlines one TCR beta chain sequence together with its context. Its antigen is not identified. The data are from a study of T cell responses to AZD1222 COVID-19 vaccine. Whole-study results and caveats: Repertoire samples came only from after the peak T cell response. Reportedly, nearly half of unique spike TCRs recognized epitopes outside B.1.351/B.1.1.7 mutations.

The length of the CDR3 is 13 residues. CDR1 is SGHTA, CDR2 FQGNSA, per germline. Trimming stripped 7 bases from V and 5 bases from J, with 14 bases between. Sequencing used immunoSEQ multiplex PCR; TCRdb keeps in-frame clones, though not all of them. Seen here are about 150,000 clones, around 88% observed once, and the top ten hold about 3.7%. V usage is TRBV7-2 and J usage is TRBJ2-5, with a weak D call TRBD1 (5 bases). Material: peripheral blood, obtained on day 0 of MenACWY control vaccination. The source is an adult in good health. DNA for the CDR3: TGTGCCAGCACCTCAGACAGACGGGAGACCCAGTACTTC. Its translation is CASTSDRRETQYF. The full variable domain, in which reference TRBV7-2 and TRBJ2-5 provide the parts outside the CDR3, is GAGVSQSPSNKVTEKGKDVELRCDPISGHTALYWYRQSLGQGLEFLIYFQGNSAPDKSGLPSDRFSAERTGGSVSTLTIQRTQQEDSAVYLCASTSDRRETQYFGPGTRLLVL.